Below are 18 T cell receptor beta chains sequenced from a single sample in a study of T cell responses to AZD1222 COVID-19 vaccine. TCRdb keeps only in-frame clones here, not all; method: immunoSEQ multiplex PCR. Of about 85,000 clones in the sample, around 84% were seen once. Sequenced material: peripheral blood, taken 28 days after the second AZD1222 dose. These receptor sequences come from an adult who received the AZD1222 COVID-19 vaccine.

This chain links TRBV18 with TRBJ2-5; 7 bases are a match to TRBD1. This CDR3 comprises 14 residues. Germline V lookup: CDR1 KGHSH, CDR2 LQKENI. V lost 3 bases, J lost 7 bases, and 8 bases stayed unmatched. This CDR3 is CASSPVGTDGTQYF. In DNA, the CDR3 is TGTGCCAGCTCACCGGTGGGGACAGACGGGACCCAGTACTTC.

This clone was seen only a few times. The V call is TRBV7-2, the J call TRBJ1-3, with D unresolved. This CDR3 comprises 16 residues. The V end lost 1 base, the J end lost 0 bases, and 10 bases lay between the germline ends. Germline V gene lookup returns CDR1 SGHTA and CDR2 FQGNSA. This chain's CDR3 is CASSLGARSSGNTIYF. The CDR3 bases are TGTGCCAGCAGCTTAGGGGCTCGGAGCTCTGGAAACACCATATATTTT. Full variable domain (outside the CDR3, taken from reference TRBV7-2 and TRBJ1-3): GAGVSQSPSNKVTEKGKDVELRCDPISGHTALYWYRQSLGQGLEFLIYFQGNSAPDKSGLPSDRFSAERTGGSVSTLTIQRTQQEDSAVYLCASSLGARSSGNTIYFGEGSWLTVV.

The J gene is TRBJ1-5, the V gene TRBV23-1, with D perhaps matching TRBD1 (5 bases). TRBV23-1 is flagged as an ORF with uncertain function. Trimming removed 0 bases at V and 0 bases at J, with 15 bases between. This CDR3 comprises 18 residues. Written as DNA, the CDR3 is TGCGCCAGCAGTCAATCTGGGCAGGGAGGGGTTAGCAATCAGCCCCAGCATTTT. Encoded protein: CASSQSGQGGVSNQPQHF.

The chain is built from TRBV27 and TRBJ1-2, with 10 bases identical to TRBD1. V was pared by 5 bases and J by 4 bases, with 10 bases of the junction left unmatched. The CDR3 consists of 16 residues. CDR1 is MNHEY and CDR2 is SMNVEV in the germline V gene (reference sequence). The CDR3 nucleotides are TGTGCCAGCAGTCCCGACAGGGGGCCGGGGCTCTATGGCTACACCTTC. It encodes CASSPDRGPGLYGYTF.

The V call is TRBV14, the J call TRBJ1-4; no firm D call. Germline V gene lookup returns CDR1 SGHDN and CDR2 FVKESK. There are 14 residues in the CDR3. Trimming took off 1 base at V and 8 bases at J, with 11 bases between the two ends. Written as DNA, the CDR3 is TGTGCCAGCAGCCAAGGAGGGCCCGGGGAAAAACTGTTTTTT. This translates into CASSQGGPGEKLFF.

This chain uses TRBV10-2 with TRBJ1-3; D ambiguous. Germline CDR1 and CDR2: WSHSY and SAAADI. V was shortened by 7 bases and J by 2 bases, with 12 bases between the two germline ends. This CDR3 has 14 residues. The CDR3 region is CASTDKSTGNTIYF. CDR3 bases: TGCGCCAGCACAGACAAATCGACTGGAAACACCATATATTTT.

This clone has just a few counts. The V call is TRBV10-3, the J call TRBJ2-5; TRBD1 agrees at 7 bases. The germline CDR1 and CDR2 sequences are ENHRY and SYGVKD. With 3 bases clipped from V and 5 bases from J, the junction kept 6 bases outside the gene matches. The CDR3 totals 14 residues. The CDR3 region is CAISEKGGGETQYF. DNA for the CDR3: TGTGCCATCAGTGAAAAAGGGGGCGGGGAGACCCAGTACTTC.

This chain joins TRBV20-1 and TRBJ1-1, with D possibly TRBD1 on 5 matching bases. This CDR3 has 11 residues. Germline loops: CDR1 DFQATT, CDR2 SNEGSKA (reference sequence). V lost 5 bases and J lost 11, with 15 bases in between. The CDR3 bases are TGCAGTGCTCGGGACCTCCAGGGTGCTTTCTTT. Protein: CSARDLQGAFF.

This clone was seen only once. The chain employs TRBV13 and TRBJ2-7, with D perhaps TRBD1 (6 bases). The CDR3 has 14 amino acids. Germline values: CDR1 PRHDT, CDR2 FYEKMQ (reference sequence). V was clipped by 0 bases and J by 2 bases, with 8 bases between them. As DNA, the CDR3 is TGTGCCAGCAGCTTAGGACAGGGCACCTACGAGCAGTACTTC. It is translated as CASSLGQGTYEQYF.

CDR3 DNA: TGTGCCAGCAGCCAGGGACGGCTGAGCTCCTATAATTCACCCCTCCACTTT. Protein product: CASSQGRLSSYNSPLHF. The chain employs TRBV7-9 and TRBJ1-6, with a tentative D call TRBD1 (5 bases). Germline-derived CDR1 and CDR2 are SEHNR and FQNEAQ (reference sequence). The CDR3 loop spans 17 amino acids. Trimming removed 5 bases from V and 0 bases from J, with 14 bases in between.

The chain joins TRBV2 to TRBJ1-6, with 9 positions matching TRBD1. V dropped 6 bases and J dropped 6; count of bases not matched to a gene: 3. This CDR3 has 14 residues. Germline assignment: CDR1 SNHLY and CDR2 FYNNEI. CDR3 coding DNA: TGTGCCAGCAGCGGGGGACAGGGTAATTCACCCCTCCACTTT. Translation: CASSGGQGNSPLHF.

This chain joins TRBV9 and TRBJ2-3, with D uncertain. This CDR3 has 14 amino acids. Germline CDR1 is SGDLS and CDR2 is YYNGEE. Between the trimmed V and J ends, which lost 2 bases and 2 bases, there was a span of 9 bases. CDR3 bases: TGTGCCAGCAGCGTTGAAGGAGACACAGATACGCAGTATTTT. Its protein is CASSVEGDTDTQYF.

This chain links TRBV30 with TRBJ1-2, with D hard to call. CDR1 is GTSNPN, CDR2 SVGIG, per germline (reference sequence). The CDR3 has 13 amino acids. V was clipped by 1 base and J by 3 bases, with 9 bases between them. This CDR3 is CAWSGRRHYGYTF. DNA of the CDR3: TGTGCCTGGAGTGGGAGAAGACACTATGGCTACACCTTC. Drawing the rest from reference TRBV30 and TRBJ1-2, the complete variable domain is SQTIHQWPATLVQPVGSPLSLECTVEGTSNPNLYWYRQAAGRGLQLLFYSVGIGQISSEVPQNLSASRPQDRQFILSSKKLLLSDSGFYLCAWSGRRHYGYTFGSGTRLTVV.

This chain connects TRBV7-9 to TRBJ1-4; D uncertain. The V gene's germline CDR1 is SEHNR and CDR2 FQNEAQ (reference sequence). V lost 4 bases to trimming and J lost 1 base, with 7 bases between them. The CDR3 runs 14 residues. CDR3 bases: TGTGCCAGCAGCTATACGGGAACTAATGAAAAACTGTTTTTT. Translating gives CASSYTGTNEKLFF.

The chain has TRBV13 and TRBJ2-3; D perhaps matches TRBD1 (5 bases). The germline V gene has CDR1 PRHDT and CDR2 FYEKMQ (reference sequence). CDR3 length: 16 residues. The germline V and J ends were trimmed by 1 base and 1 base, with 12 bases remaining between them. CDR3: CASSLVRQWGTDTQYF. DNA for the CDR3: TGTGCCAGCAGCTTAGTGAGACAGTGGGGCACAGATACGCAGTATTTT.

This clone is a singleton in its sample. The rearrangement uses TRBV7-2 and TRBJ1-5, with 7 bases identical to TRBD1. CDR3 length equals 16 residues. Unmatched junction bases numbered 8, after V lost 4 bases and J lost 2 bases. CDR1 is SGHTA, CDR2 FQGNSA, per germline. The CDR3 spells CASSYKTGLGNQPQHF. For the CDR3, the DNA is TGTGCCAGCAGCTATAAGACAGGGTTGGGCAATCAGCCCCAGCATTTT.

This sequence joins TRBV18 and TRBJ2-7; D unresolved. Germline loops: CDR1 KGHSH, CDR2 LQKENI. The CDR3 runs 13 residues. V dropped 2 bases and J dropped 1 base, with 6 bases sitting between them. The CDR3 nucleotides are TGTGCCAGCTCACCAGGGATTTCCTACGAGCAGTACTTC. As protein: CASSPGISYEQYF. The complete variable domain, with remaining parts taken from reference TRBV18 and TRBJ2-7, reads NAGVMQNPRHLVRRRGQEARLRCSPMKGHSHVYWYRQLPEEGLKFMVYLQKENIIDESGMPKERFSAEFPKEGPSILRIQQVVRGDSAAYFCASSPGISYEQYFGPGTRLTVT.

The rearrangement links TRBV5-1 to TRBJ1-1, with 11 positions matching TRBD1. The CDR3 spans 14 residues. The J segment lost 4 bases and the V segment lost 4 bases, leaving 3 bases of the junction unmatched. In germline, CDR1 is SGHRS, CDR2 YFSETQ. CDR3 loop: CASSQGTGGTEAFF. The DNA for the CDR3 is TGCGCCAGCAGCCAAGGGACAGGGGGCACTGAAGCTTTCTTT.